This T cell receptor (beta chain) derives from a study of OX40 agonist ivuxolimab in advanced cancers. Overall study findings and caveats: On average, CD8+ T cells showed a greater number of expanded clones than CD4+.

The protocol was immunoSEQ multiplex PCR, while the TCRdb copy is restricted to in-frame clones and leaves out a portion. The repertoire holds roughly 77,000 clones, less than 85% seen once, with around 0.51% in the top ten. Of note for this clone: Its specificity is unknown.

Prior autoimmune disease or systemic immunosuppression barred patients. Sample: CD4+ or CD8+ T cells sorted from blood, taken in a trial of the OX40 agonist ivuxolimab. This clonotype was obtained from an adult with an advanced solid tumor such as melanoma, head and neck, liver or kidney cancer.

In DNA, the CDR3 is TGTGCCAGCAACTTAGACAGAGTTGAAGTTTCCCAAGAGACCCAGTACTTC. This sequence encodes CASNLDRVEVSQETQYF. V is TRBV28 and J is TRBJ2-5; TRBD1 is a possible D gene (5 bases). Germline values: CDR1 MDHEN, CDR2 SYDVKM. Trimming removed 7 bases from V and 1 base from J, with 22 bases in between. The CDR3 spans 17 residues.